This entry features one T cell receptor beta chain sequence. Some clones are missing from TCRdb's copy, which holds only in-frame ones; the method was immunoSEQ multiplex PCR. The table lists roughly 150,000 clones, roughly 80% of them singletons. Trimming stripped 6 bases from V and 3 bases from J, with 11 bases between. The CDR3 totals 13 residues. Germline CDR1 reads MNHEY; CDR2 reads SVGAGI. This sample was taken from a study of blood T cell repertoires in COVID-19. The V and J genes are TRBV6-5 and TRBJ2-5, with D maybe TRBD1 (5 bases). This TCR came from a woman in her thirties or forties with acute COVID-19. The sequenced material came from PBMCs or T cells enriched from blood (not recorded which). The CDR3 protein is CASRITDKETQYF. CDR3 DNA sequence: TGTGCCAGCAGGATTACGGACAAAGAGACCCAGTACTTC.